The text below deals with one T cell receptor beta chain. CDR3 length: 13 amino acids. CDR1 and CDR2 from the germline V gene are KGHDR and SFDVKD. This sample was taken from a study of tumor-infiltrating lymphocytes in oesophageal squamous cell carcinoma. TCRdb reprocessed the PCR reads with MiXCR, giving one entry per CDR3 protein. The sample includes approximately 15,000 distinct CDR3 sequences, approximately 56% of them seen just once. The sample was esophageal tumor tissue. The V and J genes are TRBV24-1 and TRBJ2-5; D call uncertain. Judging by the DNA end, TRBJ2-1 fits better; the J call may be wrong. This TCR came from a male donor with esophageal squamous cell carcinoma. The chain's CDR3 is CATSDLLQLKQFF. Here the CDR3 DNA reads TGTGCCACCAGTGATTTGCTCCAACTAAAGCAGTTCTTC.